Listed below are T cell receptor beta chains from one sample, sequenced in a study of blood T cell repertoires in COVID-19. Clones were read by immunoSEQ multiplex PCR, and TCRdb kept only the in-frame ones, dropping some. The repertoire holds about 220,000 clones, with 80% to 90% as singletons. Sequenced material: PBMCs or T cells enriched from blood (not recorded which). These receptors all stem from a woman between 45 and 60 years old with acute COVID-19. Both conserved end residues are part of each CDR3. D genes are given only for firm matches. Clone size, where shown, is once, few, many, or a class for clones that have expanded.

few TRBJ1-6 TRBD1 TRBV19 CASSIRDSPALPLHF TGTGCCAGTAGTATCCGGGACAGCCCCGCGTTACCCCTCCACTTT
NA TRBJ2-1 NA TRBV14 CASSVARGGDNEQFF TGTGCCAGCAGCGTAGCGAGGGGGGGGGACAATGAGCAGTTCTTC
NA TRBJ2-2 NA TRBV27 CASSLGGSGTGELFF TGTGCCAGCAGTTTGGGGGGTAGTGGCACCGGGGAGCTGTTTTTT
NA TRBJ1-1 NA TRBV19 CASSTHGEGFF TGTGCCAGTAGTACACACGGGGAAGGATTCTTT
NA TRBJ2-3 NA TRBV28 CASSRLGVTQYF TGTGCCAGCAGTCGCCTAGGAGTGACGCAGTATTTT
NA TRBJ2-7 NA TRBV5-1 CASSLALGGAGEQYF TGCGCCAGCAGCTTGGCCCTGGGGGGGGCAGGTGAGCAGTACTTC
NA TRBJ2-1 TRBD1 TRBV25-1 CASSEPLRQGPYNEQFF TGTGCCAGCAGTGAGCCCCTCAGACAGGGACCCTACAATGAGCAGTTCTTC
NA TRBJ1-1 TRBD1 TRBV5-1 CASSAMDRGLAFF TGCGCCAGCAGCGCAATGGACAGGGGGTTAGCTTTCTTT
NA TRBJ2-5 TRBD2 TRBV9 CASSVVVAGEGETQYF TGTGCCAGCAGCGTAGTCGTAGCGGGAGAGGGAGAGACCCAGTACTTC
NA TRBJ2-3 TRBD2 TRBV28 CASRKTGGGSDTQYF TGTGCCAGCAGGAAGACGGGAGGTGGGTCAGATACGCAGTATTTT
NA TRBJ2-6 TRBD1 TRBV29-1 CSVDDRGLGANVLTF TGCAGCGTTGACGACAGGGGGCTCGGGGCCAACGTCCTGACTTTC
NA TRBJ1-4 NA TRBV21-1 CASSRRGGGQGTEKLFF TGTGCCAGCAGCCGGCGGGGTGGGGGACAGGGTACTGAAAAACTGTTTTTT
NA TRBJ2-1 TRBD2 TRBV5-5 CASSPRPSGGNEQFF TGTGCCAGCAGCCCGCGGCCTAGCGGTGGCAATGAGCAGTTCTTC
NA TRBJ1-5 NA TRBV20-1 CSASRRDRNQPQHF TGCAGTGCTAGTAGGAGAGATCGCAATCAGCCCCAGCATTTT
NA TRBJ2-1 TRBD1 TRBV18 CASSLGTEFYNEQFF TGTGCCAGCTCACTCGGGACAGAGTTCTACAATGAGCAGTTCTTC
once TRBJ2-1 NA TRBV28 CASSSSFNEQFF TGTGCCAGCAGTTCTTCTTTCAATGAGCAGTTCTTC
NA TRBJ1-5 NA TRBV27 CASRKTGSNQPQHF TGTGCCAGCAGAAAGACGGGAAGCAATCAGCCCCAGCATTTT
NA TRBJ2-5 TRBD1 TRBV4-1 CASSQDIDRVVETQYF TGCGCCAGCAGCCAAGATATAGACAGGGTTGTAGAGACCCAGTACTTC
NA TRBJ1-4 TRBD1 TRBV19 CASSTGGEEKLFF TGTGCCAGTAGCACAGGGGGCGAGGAAAAACTGTTTTTT
NA TRBJ2-7 NA TRBV28 CASSLVPSEQYF TGTGCCAGCAGTTTAGTCCCTAGCGAGCAGTACTTC
once TRBJ2-1 TRBD1 TRBV5-1 CASRYFGTGGEKGFF TGCGCCAGCAGGTATTTCGGGACAGGGGGCGAGAAGGGGTTCTTC
NA TRBJ1-4 TRBD1 TRBV4-3 CASSPQGAREKLFF TGCGCCAGCAGCCCGCAGGGGGCGCGAGAAAAACTGTTTTTT
NA TRBJ2-7 NA TRBV29-1 CSVEFAGTEQYF TGCAGCGTTGAATTTGCAGGGACTGAGCAGTACTTC
NA TRBJ1-2 NA TRBV20-1 CSARGHPLVTF TGCAGTGCTAGAGGGCACCCGCTCGTAACCTTC
NA TRBJ1-5 NA TRBV27 CASSLGAPNQPQHF TGTGCCAGCAGTTTAGGGGCCCCAAATCAGCCCCAGCATTTT
once TRBJ1-1 NA TRBV27 CASSLRGGVGDTEAFF TGTGCCAGCAGTTTAAGGGGAGGCGTTGGGGACACTGAAGCTTTCTTT
NA TRBJ1-2 NA TRBV12-3/TRBV12-4 CASSPPGGYTF TGTGCCAGCAGTCCCCCAGGAGGCTACACCTTC
NA TRBJ1-2 NA TRBV28 CASSLLSEDGYTF TGTGCCAGCAGTTTATTATCGGAGGATGGCTACACCTTC
NA TRBJ1-2 TRBD1 TRBV6-5 CASKPGTDSNYGYTF TGTGCCAGCAAACCCGGGACAGATTCTAACTATGGCTACACCTTC
NA TRBJ2-7 TRBD1 TRBV28 CASSLTIQGAFDEQYF TGTGCCAGCAGTTTAACAATACAGGGGGCCTTCGACGAGCAGTACTTC
NA TRBJ1-6 TRBD1 TRBV5-8 CASSPGQADSPLHF TGTGCCAGCAGCCCGGGACAGGCGGATTCACCCCTCCACTTT
few TRBJ1-1 TRBD1 TRBV6-6 CASSLRSGGSLVTEAFF TGTGCCAGCAGTCTCAGATCAGGGGGTTCGCTAGTTACTGAAGCTTTCTTT
once TRBJ2-3 NA TRBV10-3 CAISPHVTDTQYF TGTGCCATCAGTCCACACGTCACAGATACGCAGTATTTT
once TRBJ1-2 NA TRBV29-1 CSVGTSVYGYTF TGCAGCGTTGGGACTTCTGTATATGGCTACACCTTC
NA TRBJ2-7 NA TRBV7-2 CASSPHRDSYAQYF TGTGCCAGCAGCCCCCACAGGGATTCCTACGCGCAGTACTTC
NA TRBJ1-5 TRBD1 TRBV28 CAAQGGSWGNQPQHF TGTGCCGCGCAGGGGGGCTCTTGGGGCAATCAGCCCCAGCATTTT
NA TRBJ2-7 TRBD1 TRBV18 CASSEAGGTYEQYF TGTGCCAGCTCAGAGGCAGGGGGCACCTACGAGCAGTACTTC
NA TRBJ1-1 TRBD1 TRBV2 CASSGQGNTEAFF TGTGCCAGCAGTGGACAGGGAAACACTGAAGCTTTCTTT
many TRBJ1-5 TRBD1 TRBV28 CATRDRSRLSNQPQHF TGTGCCACCAGGGACAGGAGTAGGTTAAGCAATCAGCCCCAGCATTTT
NA TRBJ1-2 NA TRBV1 CTSSQEVDRPNYGYTF TGCACCAGCAGCCAAGAGGTAGACAGGCCTAACTATGGCTACACCTTC
NA TRBJ1-5 NA TRBV19 CASSSEWGLGQPQHF TGTGCCAGTAGTTCTGAGTGGGGGCTCGGTCAGCCCCAGCATTTT
few TRBJ1-2 TRBD1 TRBV28 CASVSGTGGLYGYTF TGTGCCAGCGTTAGTGGGACAGGGGGGCTCTATGGCTACACCTTC
NA TRBJ2-7 NA TRBV12-3/TRBV12-4 CASSSMARVGQYF TGTGCCAGCAGCTCAATGGCCCGGGTTGGGCAGTACTTC
NA TRBJ2-1 NA TRBV3-1/TRBV3-2 CASTPSVLLYNEQFF TGTGCCAGCACCCCTAGTGTCTTACTCTACAATGAGCAGTTCTTC
NA TRBJ1-5 NA TRBV28 CASGSVQPQHF TGTGCCAGCGGTTCCGTTCAGCCCCAGCATTTT
NA TRBJ2-7 TRBD2 TRBV5-6 CASSPLVREGYEQYF TGTGCCAGCAGCCCCTTAGTCAGGGAGGGCTACGAGCAGTACTTC
NA TRBJ2-1 TRBD1 TRBV15 CATSRDLRQGNEQFF TGTGCCACCAGCAGAGATCTGAGACAGGGCAATGAGCAGTTCTTC
NA TRBJ2-5 NA TRBV9 CASSPGAEETQYF TGTGCCAGCAGCCCCGGAGCGGAAGAGACCCAGTACTTC
NA TRBJ2-3 NA TRBV9 CASSVGSVPRDTQYF TGTGCCAGCAGCGTAGGATCGGTTCCTCGAGATACGCAGTATTTT
NA TRBJ1-2 NA TRBV28 CASRPRVFYGYTF TGTGCCAGCAGACCCAGGGTGTTCTATGGCTACACCTTC
once TRBJ2-1 TRBD2 TRBV19 CASSIDRYLAGASNEQFF TGTGCCAGTAGTATAGATAGGTATCTAGCGGGAGCCTCCAATGAGCAGTTCTTC
NA TRBJ2-3 NA TRBV5-1 CASSRSTDTQYF TGCGCCAGCAGCCGTAGCACAGATACGCAGTATTTT
NA TRBJ1-2 NA TRBV6-5 CATLGRPYGYTF TGTGCCACCCTTGGGAGGCCCTATGGCTACACCTTC
NA TRBJ2-7 TRBD2 TRBV7-2 CASSLDGAGGPFEQYF TGTGCCAGCAGCTTAGATGGGGCGGGAGGGCCTTTCGAGCAGTACTTC